This passage covers 20 T cell receptor beta chains from one sample sequenced in a study of cytomegalovirus exposure and HLA in healthy donors. PCR primers comprised 60 Vbeta and 13 Jbeta primers. The data were produced by immunoSEQ multiplex PCR, yet TCRdb's version contains in-frame clones alone and is incomplete. The sample has 230,000 or so clones; around nine tenths are singletons. Sequences were obtained from PBMCs. The source is a girl aged 2-10 years in good health and CMV-seronegative.

This sequence joins TRBV5-1 and TRBJ1-4; weak D call: TRBD1 (6 bases). The CDR3 has 19 residues. The V end lost 0 bases, the J end lost 0 bases, and 18 bases lay between the germline ends. The germline gives CDR1 SGHRS, CDR2 YFSETQ. CDR3 loop: CASSLAPPGTPTTNEKLFF. The CDR3 nucleotides read TGCGCCAGCAGCTTGGCCCCCCCCGGGACACCAACAACTAATGAAAAACTGTTTTTT.

The chain joins TRBV5-1 to TRBJ2-7; D gene uncertain. The CDR3 consists of 13 residues. Germline CDR1 and CDR2: SGHRS and YFSETQ. The V end lost 1 base, the J end lost 2 bases, and 7 bases lay between the germline ends. Here the CDR3 reads CASSLTQAYEQYF. The CDR3, as DNA: TGCGCCAGCAGCTTGACCCAGGCCTACGAGCAGTACTTC.

J is TRBJ2-2 and V is TRBV4-1; no clear D gene. Germline CDR1 and CDR2: MGHRA and YSYEKL. Trimming removed 4 bases from V and 2 bases from J, with 20 bases in between. This CDR3 contains 18 residues. The CDR3 loop is CASSPFRWARVNTGELFF. CDR3 DNA sequence: TGCGCCAGCAGCCCCTTCCGGTGGGCCAGAGTCAACACCGGGGAGCTGTTTTTT.

The chain links TRBV6-6 to TRBJ1-1, with 8 nucleotides matching TRBD1. V lost 7 bases and J lost 4; bases outside the gene matches: 11. CDR3 length equals 15 residues. Germline V gene sequence: CDR1 MNHNY, CDR2 SVGAGI (reference sequence). CDR3 in amino acids: CASTTGPGGGTEAFF. CDR3 nucleotides: TGTGCCAGCACCACGGGGCCAGGGGGCGGCACTGAAGCTTTCTTT.

J is TRBJ1-5 and V is TRBV6-1; 7 nucleotides agree with TRBD1. With V trimmed by 4 bases and J by 2 bases, 8 bases remained unmatched. This CDR3 comprises 16 residues. Germline V gene data show CDR1 as MNHNS and CDR2 as SASEGT. Here the CDR3 reads CASSVTPGTGNQPQHF. DNA for the CDR3: TGTGCCAGCAGTGTTACCCCCGGGACAGGCAATCAGCCCCAGCATTTT.

The chain recombines TRBV19 with TRBJ2-7, with D maybe TRBD1 (6 bases). V was clipped by 6 bases and J by 0 bases, with 12 bases between them. Germline CDR1 reads LNHDA; CDR2 reads SQIVND (reference sequence). CDR3 length equals 14 residues. As DNA, the CDR3 is TGTGCCAGTAGACAGGGTGCCTACTCCTACGAGCAGTACTTC. The encoded protein is CASRQGAYSYEQYF.

The rearrangement uses TRBV20-1 and TRBJ2-1; D possibly corresponds to TRBD2 (5 bases). Per the germline V gene, CDR1 is DFQATT and CDR2 is SNEGSKA (reference sequence). The CDR3 covers 11 residues. CDR3 in amino acids: CSGVDWSEQFF. DNA for the CDR3: TGCAGCGGGGTTGACTGGAGTGAGCAGTTCTTC.

The J gene is TRBJ1-1, the V gene TRBV7-2; D possibly corresponds to TRBD1 (5 bases). CDR1 is SGHTA and CDR2 is FQGNSA in the germline V gene. The V and J ends lost 10 bases and 7 bases respectively, with 13 bases between them. This CDR3 contains 11 residues. DNA of the CDR3: TGTGCCACCGCGCCGGGGGTTGAAGCTTTCTTT. As protein: CATAPGVEAFF.

This chain uses TRBV4-2 with TRBJ2-6; 7 nucleotides line up with TRBD1. V was clipped by 0 bases and J by 4 bases; unmatched bases: 15. This CDR3 region has 20 residues. Germline CDR1 and CDR2: LGHNA and YNFKEQ. The CDR3 bases are TGTGCCAGCAGCCAAGATATTGGGATGGCAGGGGGACGCGGGGCCAACGTCCTGACTTTC. Translated: CASSQDIGMAGGRGANVLTF.

This chain connects TRBV6-1 to TRBJ2-5, with TRBD1 matching 8 bases. The DNA end favors TRBJ2-7, so the J call may be wrong. This CDR3 has 13 residues. CDR1 and CDR2 (germline): MNHNS, SASEGT. DNA of the CDR3: TGTGCCAGCCGTCGGACAGGGTTCTACGAGCAGTACTTC. Its protein product is CASRRTGFYEQYF.

The rearrangement links TRBV5-1 to TRBJ2-7; 9 bases map to TRBD2. The CDR3 extends over 19 amino acids. Trimming took 0 bases from V and 0 from J; bases not matched to a gene: 13. Germline-derived CDR1 and CDR2 are SGHRS and YFSETQ. CDR3 DNA: TGCGCCAGCAGCTTGGAAGTAGCGGGGGCAACCACCAGCTCCTACGAGCAGTACTTC. It specifies CASSLEVAGATTSSYEQYF.

The chain carries TRBV2 and TRBJ2-7; TRBD2 agrees at 8 bases. The junction had 5 bases not matched to a gene; V was cut back by 3 bases and J by 1 base. CDR1 and CDR2 from the germline V gene are SNHLY and FYNNEI. The CDR3 has 15 residues. CDR3 sequence (DNA): TGTGCCAGCAGTGATGTTAGCGGGGCGTCCTACGAGCAGTACTTC. Translating gives CASSDVSGASYEQYF.

This chain links TRBV2 with TRBJ2-3, with TRBD2 identical over 8 bases. V trimming: 6 bases; J trimming: 1 base; junction bases outside the gene matches: 6. The germline V gene encodes CDR1 SNHLY and CDR2 FYNNEI. CDR3 length: 15 residues. CDR3 nucleotides: TGTGCCAGCAGACGACTAGCGTCCCGCACAGATACGCAGTATTTT. This translates into CASRRLASRTDTQYF. Full variable domain (missing parts from reference TRBV2 and TRBJ2-3): EPEVTQTPSHQVTQMGQEVILRCVPISNHLYFYWYRQILGQKVEFLVSFYNNEISEKSEIFDDQFSVERPDGSNFTLKIRSTKLEDSAMYFCASRRLASRTDTQYFGPGTRLTVL.

The chain carries TRBV5-4 and TRBJ1-1; 7 bases are a match to TRBD1. V shed 0 bases and J 1 base; nucleotides not matched to a gene: 0. CDR1 is SGHNT and CDR2 is YYREEE in the germline V gene (reference sequence). The CDR3 contains 14 residues. In nucleotides, the CDR3 is TGTGCCAGCAGCTTGGGGACAGGGAACACTGAAGCTTTCTTT. It yields the protein CASSLGTGNTEAFF. Supplemented by reference TRBV5-4 and TRBJ1-1, the full variable domain reads ETGVTQSPTHLIKTRGQQVTLRCSSQSGHNTVSWYQQALGQGPQFIFQYYREEENGRGNFPPRFSGLQFPNYSSELNVNALELDDSALYLCASSLGTGNTEAFFGQGTRLTVV.

V usage is TRBV29-1 and J usage is TRBJ1-3; no reliable D call. There are 13 residues in the CDR3. Germline CDR1 is SQVTM and CDR2 is ANQGSEA. The germline V and J ends were trimmed by 7 bases and 0 bases, with 10 bases remaining between them. The CDR3 bases are TGCAGCGCCCGGAGAGACTCTGGAAACACCATATATTTT. As protein: CSARRDSGNTIYF.

The V and J genes are TRBV6-5 and TRBJ1-2, with D tentatively TRBD1 (5 bases). This CDR3 comprises 11 residues. The V and J ends lost 5 bases and 10 bases respectively, with 11 bases between them. CDR1 MNHEY and CDR2 SVGAGI come from the germline V gene. The CDR3 protein is CASSRQGFYTF. The CDR3 DNA reads TGTGCCAGCAGTCGCCAGGGATTCTACACCTTC.

This clone occurred a few times. The chain links TRBV6-5 to TRBJ1-1; unclear D gene. Looked up from germline, CDR1 is MNHEY and CDR2 is SVGAGI. The CDR3 totals 14 residues. The V gene lost 1 base and the J gene lost 1 base, with 7 bases spanning the gap. CDR3 amino acids: CASSYFPGNTEAFF. CDR3 in DNA: TGTGCCAGCAGTTACTTCCCAGGGAACACTGAAGCTTTCTTT.

The chain combines TRBV20-1 with TRBJ1-3, with D unclear. V dropped 3 bases and J dropped 4 bases, with 4 bases sitting between them. The CDR3 extends over 11 amino acids. Germline lookup yields CDR1 DFQATT and CDR2 SNEGSKA (reference sequence). CDR3 protein: CSASLGNTIYF. As DNA, the CDR3 is TGCAGTGCTAGTCTAGGAAACACCATATATTTT.

This chain connects TRBV6-5 to TRBJ1-3; D gene uncertain. The CDR3 has 14 amino acids. Germline CDR1 is MNHEY and CDR2 is SVGAGI. Trimming removed 1 base from V and 1 base from J, with 5 bases in between. The CDR3 loop reads CASSYFGSGNTIYF. The CDR3 DNA reads as TGTGCCAGCAGTTACTTCGGGTCTGGAAACACCATATATTTT.

V gene TRBV9 combines with J gene TRBJ2-6, with D maybe TRBD2 (6 bases). V dropped 3 bases and J dropped 4 bases, with 14 bases sitting between them. Germline CDR1 and CDR2: SGDLS and YYNGEE. The CDR3 length is 16 residues. CDR3 sequence: CASSGLGETGANVLTF. CDR3 bases: TGTGCCAGCAGCGGACTAGGGGAGACAGGGGCCAACGTCCTGACTTTC.